This T cell receptor (beta chain) is drawn from a study of radiotherapy plus CTLA-4 blockade in lung cancer. Regarding the study as a whole: Among reported predictors of response, early blood T cell clone dynamics with interferon-beta performed best.

TCRdb's table, derived via immunoSEQ multiplex PCR, lists solely in-frame clones and lacks some. The sample has around 37,000 clones, 55% to 75% seen once; the top ten hold approximately 10%. Details on this clone: The antigen remains undetermined.

Germline CDR1 reads SNHLY; CDR2 reads FYNNEI. V shed 10 bases and J 2 bases; nucleotides not matched to a gene: 11. The CDR3 consists of 15 residues. The sequences come from peripheral blood, collected from a patient treated with radiotherapy plus ipilimumab. The chain has TRBV2 and TRBJ2-1; the match to TRBD2 covers 7 bases. The origin of this receptor is a human donor with non-small cell lung cancer who had stable disease on radiotherapy plus ipilimumab. DNA for the CDR3: TGTGCCAACAAACGGGGGGATCTACCCTACAATGAGCAGTTCTTC. This sequence encodes CANKRGDLPYNEQFF.